The 9 T cell receptor beta chains below were found in one sample sequenced in a study of T cell repertoires in cytomegalovirus infection (dated by TCRdb to the late 2010s). TCRdb shows the sequencer as Illumina HiSeq 1500. The public reads were reanalyzed by TCRdb: fastp trimming at Q25, MiXCR alignment, in-frame beta chains only. When rows share a CDR3 protein, they turn into one entry using the most common DNA and genes. Recorded for this sample are 200,000 or so distinct CDR3 sequences; roughly 20% of them occurred a single time. Clones ranked in the top ten supply 2.5% to 3% of the sample. The sequenced sample was PBMCs. Source of these receptors: a human donor in good health (CMV status not recorded). Some clones in this sample may be carry-over from other donors' samples.

This clonotype was observed at least ten times. This rearrangement joins TRBV14 to TRBJ2-3; D is uncertain. There are 13 residues in the CDR3. Germline V gene sequence: CDR1 SGHDN, CDR2 FVKESK. Between the trimmed V and J ends, which lost 4 bases and 3 bases, there was a span of 8 bases. CDR3 region: CASSPTWTDTQYF. The CDR3 DNA follows: TGTGCCAGCAGCCCCACTTGGACAGATACGCAGTATTTT.

This clonotype was observed a single time. The chain uses TRBV28 and TRBJ2-6; D remains ambiguous. V was shortened by 7 bases and J by 9 bases, with 10 bases between the two germline ends. This CDR3 is built from 12 residues. Germline assignment: CDR1 MDHEN and CDR2 SYDVKM. The CDR3 nucleotides are TGTGCCAGCATTGGTGGCGACAACGTCCTGACTTTC. Encoded protein: CASIGGDNVLTF.

J is TRBJ1-1 and V is TRBV5-1; 9 bases align to TRBD1. V lost 2 bases, J lost 1 base, and 6 bases stayed unmatched. This CDR3 has 16 amino acids. Germline values: CDR1 SGHRS, CDR2 YFSETQ. CDR3: CASSLKWDRENTEAFF. CDR3 DNA sequence: TGCGCCAGCAGCTTAAAGTGGGACAGGGAGAACACTGAAGCTTTCTTT.

In its sample, this clonotype was seen once. The rearrangement uses TRBV7-3 and TRBJ1-6, with D perhaps TRBD1 (6 bases). The V and J ends lost 2 bases and 9 bases respectively, with 8 bases between them. CDR3 size: 13 residues. Germline loops: CDR1 SGHTA, CDR2 FQGTGA. CDR3 loop: CASSLPGASPLHF. In DNA form, the CDR3 reads TGTGCCAGCAGCTTACCAGGGGCTTCACCCCTCCACTTT.

The chain carries TRBV7-9 and TRBJ1-1; unclear D gene. The CDR3 has 15 residues. Between the trimmed V and J ends, which lost 5 bases and 1 base, there was a span of 14 bases. Per germline, CDR1 SEHNR and CDR2 FQNEAQ (reference sequence). CDR3 in amino acids: CASSLTGPGNTEAFF. CDR3 nucleotides: TGTGCCAGCAGCCTAACCGGACCGGGGAACACTGAAGCTTTCTTT.

This clonotype was seen more than once but under ten times. This chain uses TRBV20-1 with TRBJ2-7, with D maybe TRBD2 (6 bases). Looked up from germline, CDR1 is DFQATT and CDR2 is SNEGSKA (reference sequence). This CDR3 has 15 amino acids. V lost 0 bases and J lost 3, with 15 bases in between. CDR3 amino acids: CSARDSAGISYEQYF. DNA for the CDR3: TGCAGTGCTAGAGATTCGGCGGGGATCAGCTACGAGCAGTACTTC.

This chain uses TRBV24-1 with TRBJ2-3, with D perhaps matching TRBD1 or TRBD2 (5 bases each). The V gene's germline CDR1 is KGHDR and CDR2 SFDVKD. Trimming took off 9 bases at V and 4 bases at J, with 16 bases between the two ends. This CDR3 is 14 amino acids long. The CDR3 coding sequence is TGTGCCACCGGGGGTAGTCAGGGAGCAGATACGCAGTATTTT. Its translation: CATGGSQGADTQYF.

The chain joins TRBV5-4 to TRBJ2-3, with 7 bases aligning to TRBD2. The ends lost 4 bases at V and 2 bases at J; junction bases unmatched: 7. The CDR3 sequence is 15 residues long. CDR1 is SGHNT, CDR2 YYREEE, per germline (reference sequence). The CDR3 DNA sequence: TGTGCCAGCAGCCCTTCGGCGGGGGACACAGATACGCAGTATTTT. Its translation: CASSPSAGDTDTQYF.

This clonotype has a handful of counts. This chain connects TRBV5-1 to TRBJ2-3; the match to TRBD1 covers 7 bases. Unmatched junction bases numbered 6, after V lost 4 bases and J lost 4 bases. Germline assignment: CDR1 SGHRS and CDR2 YFSETQ. CDR3 length: 14 amino acids. Here the CDR3 DNA reads TGCGCCAGCAGCGTAGGGACAGTGGCAGATACGCAGTATTTT. Protein product: CASSVGTVADTQYF.